The 20 T cell receptor beta chains reported below all come from one sample, sequenced in a study of T cells after yellow fever vaccination. TCRdb reanalysed the 5' RACE reads using MiXCR and keeps one entry per CDR3 protein. Of roughly 320,000 distinct CDR3 sequences detected, around 10% appear once; the ten largest clones hold 3% to 3.5%. Sequences were derived from CD4+ T cells sorted from PBMCs, sampled 45 days after the yellow fever booster vaccination. These receptors all stem from a young man who received the YFV17D yellow fever vaccine.

CDR3 nucleotide sequence: TGTGCCATCAGAGGACAGGGATTGAGCACAGATACGCAGTATTTT. This encodes CAIRGQGLSTDTQYF. The chain is built from TRBV10-3 and TRBJ2-3; TRBD1 aligns across 8 bases. Germline V gene sequence: CDR1 ENHRY, CDR2 SYGVKD. V shed 6 bases, J shed 0 bases, and the junction held 5 bases outside the gene matches. This CDR3 comprises 15 residues.

The chain carries TRBV12-3 or TRBV12-4 and TRBJ1-5; 11 positions match TRBD1. This CDR3 region has 14 residues. The junction had 2 bases not matched to a gene; V was cut back by 4 bases and J by 6 bases. This CDR3 is CASSWDRGSQPQHF. In DNA form, the CDR3 reads TGTGCCAGCAGTTGGGACAGGGGGAGTCAGCCCCAGCATTTT.

This clonotype was detected only a few times. This chain links TRBV20-1 with TRBJ2-5; 10 nucleotides agree with TRBD1. V shed 4 bases, J shed 4 bases, and the junction held 15 bases outside the gene matches. This CDR3 is 17 amino acids long. In germline, CDR1 is DFQATT, CDR2 SNEGSKA (reference sequence). The CDR3 region has the DNA TGCAGTGCTACTGACAGGGGGCGTCGGGGGCTTTTAGAGACCCAGTACTTC. Its protein product is CSATDRGRRGLLETQYF.

The rearrangement joins TRBV2 to TRBJ2-3; TRBD2 matches at 7 bases. Germline V gives CDR1 SNHLY, CDR2 FYNNEI. The CDR3 has 15 amino acids. The trim removed 6 bases at V and 2 bases at J, leaving 8 bases unmatched. CDR3 amino acids: CASSAQGLNTDTQYF. The CDR3, as DNA: TGTGCCAGCAGCGCTCAGGGACTAAACACAGATACGCAGTATTTT. The whole variable domain, remainder taken from reference TRBV2 and TRBJ2-3, is EPEVTQTPSHQVTQMGQEVILRCVPISNHLYFYWYRQILGQKVEFLVSFYNNEISEKSEIFDDQFSVERPDGSNFTLKIRSTKLEDSAMYFCASSAQGLNTDTQYFGPGTRLTVL.

At least ten counts were recorded for this clonotype. The V gene is TRBV7-2, the J gene TRBJ2-5; the D is unclear. The germline V gene has CDR1 SGHTA and CDR2 FQGNSA. The CDR3 extends over 14 amino acids. Trimming shortened V by 2 bases and J by 3 bases, and 10 bases separated the two germline ends. CDR3 nucleotides: TGTGCCAGCAGCTTACTGCTGGCCAAAGAGACCCAGTACTTC. Encoded protein: CASSLLLAKETQYF. Drawing the rest from reference TRBV7-2 and TRBJ2-5, the complete variable domain is GAGVSQSPSNKVTEKGKDVELRCDPISGHTALYWYRQSLGQGLEFLIYFQGNSAPDKSGLPSDRFSAERTGGSVSTLTIQRTQQEDSAVYLCASSLLLAKETQYFGPGTRLLVL.

The gene calls are TRBV12-3 or TRBV12-4 and TRBJ2-2, with a weak D call TRBD1 (5 bases). This CDR3 is built from 15 residues. V lost 6 bases to trimming and J lost 3 bases, with 14 bases between them. The CDR3 region is CASSLNGQDTGELFF. The CDR3 nucleotides read TGTGCCAGCAGCCTCAATGGACAAGACACCGGGGAGCTGTTTTTT.

CDR3 in amino acids: CSASPMAGVLNTQYF. CDR3 nucleotide sequence: TGCAGTGCTAGCCCGATGGCGGGGGTTCTGAATACGCAGTATTTT. V usage is TRBV20-1 and J usage is TRBJ2-3, with TRBD2 matching 7 bases. This CDR3 comprises 15 residues. The J segment lost 7 bases and the V segment lost 3 bases, leaving 13 bases of the junction unmatched. Germline lookup yields CDR1 DFQATT and CDR2 SNEGSKA (reference sequence).

This clonotype has ten or more counts. This sequence joins TRBV5-6 and TRBJ2-3, with D possibly TRBD2 on 6 matching bases. Germline V gene data show CDR1 as SGHDT and CDR2 as YYEEEE. CDR3 length equals 16 residues. V was clipped by 0 bases and J by 1 base, with 12 bases between them. CDR3 bases: TGTGCCAGCAGCTTGGCGAGGGGAGGCGGCACAGATACGCAGTATTTT. This encodes CASSLARGGGTDTQYF.

This clonotype was seen a few times. V and J are TRBV11-2 and TRBJ2-3, with 8 bases identical to TRBD1. Germline V gene sequence: CDR1 SGHAT, CDR2 FQNNGV. The CDR3 loop spans 15 amino acids. J gave up 5 bases and V 2 bases, and 6 bases lay outside the gene matches. The CDR3, as DNA: TGTGCCAGCAGCTTACGTGGACAGGGAGTAGATACGCAGTATTTT. It translates to CASSLRGQGVDTQYF.

This clonotype was observed at least ten times. The chain uses TRBV12-3 or TRBV12-4 and TRBJ1-1; 9 bases are a match to TRBD1. V was pared by 6 bases and J by 4 bases, with 6 bases of the junction left unmatched. The length of the CDR3 is 14 residues. This chain's CDR3 is CASRWGQGSTEAFF. The CDR3 DNA is TGTGCCAGCAGGTGGGGACAGGGAAGCACTGAAGCTTTCTTT.

This chain links TRBV28 with TRBJ2-4; either TRBD1 or TRBD2 may supply D (5 bases each). V was trimmed by 3 bases and J by 9 bases, leaving 12 bases between them. The CDR3 has 13 amino acids. CDR1 MDHEN and CDR2 SYDVKM come from the germline V gene. In DNA form, the CDR3 reads TGTGCCAGCAGTTTTCGGGATCAGGGCATTCAGTACTTC. Translating gives CASSFRDQGIQYF. Full variable domain (rest looked up from reference TRBV28 and TRBJ2-4): DVKVTQSSRYLVKRTGEKVFLECVQDMDHENMFWYRQDPGLGLRLIYFSYDVKMKEKGDIPEGYSVSREKKERFSLILESASTNQTSMYLCASSFRDQGIQYFGAGTRLSVL.

This clonotype came up a few times. This rearrangement joins TRBV6-5 to TRBJ2-5, with unresolved D. V shed 4 bases and J shed 7 bases, with 13 bases lying between them. There are 13 residues in the CDR3. Germline CDR1 reads MNHEY; CDR2 reads SVGAGI. Here the CDR3 DNA reads TGTGCCAGCAGTTCAGGCGGCCCCAGGACCCAGTACTTC. This translates into CASSSGGPRTQYF.

This chain links TRBV7-3 with TRBJ1-2, with TRBD1 matching over 9 bases. With V trimmed by 5 bases and J by 8 bases, 6 bases remained unmatched. Germline V gene data show CDR1 as SGHTA and CDR2 as FQGTGA. There are 13 residues in the CDR3. The CDR3 nucleotides are TGTGCCAGCAGCGGGACAGGGCATGAGGGCTACACCTTC. Protein sequence: CASSGTGHEGYTF.

V is TRBV11-1 and J is TRBJ2-7; maybe TRBD2 (6 bases). Trimming left V 5 bases short and J 7 bases short, with 18 bases between. Germline V CDR1 and CDR2: SGHAT, FQDESV (reference sequence). The CDR3 runs to 14 residues. CDR3 sequence reads: CASSPYRSAGEQYV. The CDR3 nucleotides are TGTGCCAGCAGCCCTTACAGGAGCGCGGGGGAGCAGTACGTC.

CDR3 sequence (DNA): TGCGCCAGCAGCTCCTTTCCGGGCGGCACCGGGGAGCTGTTTTTT. It codes for CASSSFPGGTGELFF. The chain employs TRBV5-1 and TRBJ2-2; D call uncertain. The length of the CDR3 is 15 residues. Germline V gene lookup returns CDR1 SGHRS and CDR2 YFSETQ. V was cut by 3 bases and J by 4 bases, with 13 bases left in between.

The chain combines TRBV20-1 with TRBJ2-2; weak D call: TRBD2 (6 bases). Germline values: CDR1 DFQATT, CDR2 SNEGSKA (reference sequence). V was pared by 4 bases and J by 0 bases, with 9 bases between. The length of the CDR3 is 14 residues. In nucleotides, the CDR3 is TGCAGTGCTAACGGGGACTCGAACACCGGGGAGCTGTTTTTT. It yields the protein CSANGDSNTGELFF.

This clonotype was seen only a few times. This chain connects TRBV15 to TRBJ2-5; no reliable D call. The CDR3 totals 14 residues. The V gene's germline CDR1 is LNHNV and CDR2 YYDKDF (reference sequence). Trimming left V 3 bases short and J 9 bases short, with 17 bases between. Here the CDR3 reads CATSRVVGQSAQYF. In nucleotides, the CDR3 is TGTGCCACCAGCAGGGTAGTAGGGCAGTCGGCCCAGTACTTC.

This clonotype has a handful of counts. The chain couples TRBV4-1 to TRBJ1-2; no clear D. Germline CDR1 reads MGHRA; CDR2 reads YSYEKL. Trimming left V 0 bases short and J 7 bases short, with 6 bases between. The CDR3 covers 12 residues. The CDR3 DNA reads TGCGCCAGCAGCCAAGAAAGCATTGGCTACACCTTC. It specifies CASSQESIGYTF.

This clonotype was detected many times. This sequence joins TRBV5-6 and TRBJ2-1; D is tentatively TRBD1 or TRBD2 (5 bases each). Germline V gives CDR1 SGHDT, CDR2 YYEEEE. Trimming cost V 0 bases and J 3 bases, with 7 bases left between them. The CDR3 runs to 14 residues. The CDR3 reads CASSLVGVYNEQFF. CDR3 nucleotide sequence: TGTGCCAGCAGCTTGGTGGGGGTCTACAATGAGCAGTTCTTC.

To note about this clonotype: The junction departs from germline at one end; a sequencing error may be responsible. The J gene is TRBJ2-5, the V gene TRBV7-7; a possible D gene is TRBD1 (6 bases). CDR1 is SSHAT and CDR2 is FNYEAQ in the germline V gene (reference sequence). This CDR3 region has 15 residues. CDR3 residues: CASSLGTGSQETQYF. In DNA form, the CDR3 reads TGTGCTAGCAGCTTAGGAACAGGGTCCCAAGAGACCCAGTACTTC.